The rows below give T cell receptor beta chains drawn from one sample of a study of prognosis after radiotherapy for stage I lung cancer. From the multiplex PCR reads, TCRdb called clonotypes with MiXCR, one entry per CDR3 protein. The sample has more than 30,000 distinct CDR3 sequences; about 39% are singletons. Material: PBMCs, obtained before or after stereotactic body radiation therapy (not recorded which). These receptors all come from a donor over 45 with non-small cell lung cancer. Each CDR3 is given with its conserved first and last residue. The D gene is left open where the match is weak. Clone size, where shown, is once, few, many, or a class for clones that have expanded.

NA	TRBJ2-1	many	TRBV4-1	14	CASSRGTWGGEQFF	TGCGCCAGCAGCCGGGGGACCTGGGGAGGTGAGCAGTTCTTC
NA	TRBJ2-3	many	TRBV19	14	CASSIDRGKDTQYF	TGTGCCAGTAGTATAGACAGGGGCAAAGATACGCAGTATTTT
NA	TRBJ1-3	many	TRBV30	12	CACITAGNTIYF	TGTGCCTGTATAACAGCTGGAAACACCATATATTTT
NA	TRBJ1-2	NA	TRBV11-2	12	CASSFWVYGYTF	TGTGCCAGCAGCTTCTGGGTCTATGGCTACACCTTC
TRBD1	TRBJ1-2	many	TRBV9	15	CASSPRGTGMGGYTF	TGTGCCAGCAGCCCTCGGGGGACAGGGATGGGCGGCTACACCTTC
NA	TRBJ2-2	NA	TRBV7-2	14	CASSLIGGAGELFF	TGTGCCAGCAGCCTTATAGGAGGTGCCGGGGAGCTGTTTTTT
TRBD1	TRBJ2-6	many	TRBV18	17	CASSPGQGGSGANVLTF	TGTGCCAGCTCACCGGGACAGGGTGGCTCTGGGGCCAACGTCCTGACTTTC
NA	TRBJ1-2	NA	TRBV6-1	13	CASSITGSYGYTF	TGTGCCAGCAGCATAACGGGGAGCTATGGCTACACCTTC
NA	TRBJ2-1	many	TRBV7-6	12	CASSFKANEQFF	TGTGCCAGCAGCTTTAAAGCCAATGAGCAGTTCTTC
TRBD1	TRBJ2-6	NA	TRBV5-1	17	CASSQGQGVFGANVLTF	TGCGCCAGCAGCCAGGGACAGGGGGTGTTTGGGGCCAACGTCCTGACTTTC